This record covers a single T cell receptor (beta chain). Germline assignment: CDR1 LNHDA and CDR2 SQIVND (reference sequence). Trimming removed 3 bases from V and 3 bases from J; junction bases left unmatched: 10. CDR3 length: 17 amino acids. The source of the sample is a study of blood T cell repertoires in COVID-19. Libraries were prepared by immunoSEQ multiplex PCR; TCRdb keeps only in-frame clonotypes and omits some of them. The profile shows about 210,000 clones, 82% of them singletons. V usage is TRBV19 and J usage is TRBJ2-2, with 7 bases matching TRBD2. This sequence originates from a woman aged 40 to 50 with acute or convalescent COVID-19. Sequences were obtained from peripheral blood. For the CDR3, the DNA is TGTGCCAGTAGTATCTCTTCGGGGAGGGCCGACACCGGGGAGCTGTTTTTT. As protein: CASSISSGRADTGELFF.